Listed here is a single T cell receptor (beta chain). The data belong to a study of shared clonotypes between healthy human individuals. The wider study: The donors, two women and three men, were aged 18 to 49.

Clones were sequenced by immunoSEQ multiplex PCR, and TCRdb holds only the in-frame ones, with some missing. Altogether hundreds of thousands of clones are present, more than 70% being singletons, with the ten largest covering about 1.7%. The CDR3 spans 17 residues. The J segment lost 2 bases and the V segment lost 3 bases, leaving 9 bases of the junction unmatched. Per the germline V gene, CDR1 is LGHNT and CDR2 is FRNRAP. The chain is built from TRBV12-5 and TRBJ2-3, with 9 bases identical to TRBD1. The sequenced sample was memory CD4+ T cells sorted from blood. Sample subset: CD45RA-negative fraction. This TCR derives from a woman between 25 and 40 years old in good health. This CDR3 is CASGLSMGQGITDTQYF. As DNA, the CDR3 is TGTGCTAGTGGTTTAAGTATGGGACAGGGTATCACAGATACGCAGTATTTT.